The 6 T cell receptor beta chains listed next were all sequenced from one sample in a study of T cells in Graves' hyperthyroidism and ophthalmopathy. What was amplified from RNA transcripts were TCR beta CDR3 regions. The HTBI set primed first-round TCR CDR3 RT-PCR. From the multiplex PCR reads, TCRdb called clonotypes with MiXCR, one entry per CDR3 protein. The sample carries 600,000 or so distinct CDR3 sequences, roughly 15% recorded once. The material sequenced was blood. The receptors were sampled from a woman aged 45-60 years with Graves' ophthalmopathy.

This clonotype was recorded many times. This chain links TRBV20-1 with TRBJ1-2, with 12 bases identical to TRBD1. In germline, CDR1 is DFQATT, CDR2 SNEGSKA (reference sequence). The CDR3 loop spans 17 amino acids. J was trimmed by 5 bases and V by 0 bases; bases with no gene match: 10. CDR3 residues: CSARDPGTGGGGYGYTF. The DNA for the CDR3 is TGCAGTGCTAGAGATCCTGGGACAGGGGGCGGGGGTTATGGCTACACCTTC.

This clonotype was counted many times. The rearrangement uses TRBV7-3 and TRBJ2-1, with D perhaps matching TRBD1 or TRBD2 (5 bases each). This CDR3 spans 13 amino acids. The V end lost 5 bases, the J end lost 8 bases, and 13 bases lay between the germline ends. Germline CDR1 is SGHTA and CDR2 is FQGTGA. The CDR3 spells CASSPHGADEQFF. CDR3 sequence (DNA): TGTGCCAGCAGCCCTCACGGGGCGGATGAGCAGTTCTTC.

This clonotype was found many times. J is TRBJ1-1 and V is TRBV7-3, with TRBD1 as a possible D gene (6 bases). Per germline, CDR1 SGHTA and CDR2 FQGTGA. The CDR3 runs to 15 residues. Between the trimmed V and J ends, which lost 0 bases and 0 bases, there was a span of 8 bases. The CDR3 loop reads CASSLTGHLNTEAFF. CDR3 nucleotides: TGTGCCAGCAGCTTAACGGGACATTTGAACACTGAAGCTTTCTTT.

This chain joins TRBV4-3 and TRBJ2-4, with 7 bases aligning to TRBD2. The ends lost 4 bases at V and 10 bases at J; junction bases unmatched: 7. The length of the CDR3 is 13 residues. CDR1 and CDR2 from the germline V gene are LGHNA and YSLEER. The CDR3 sequence is CASSPTRTSIQYF. The CDR3 DNA is TGCGCCAGCAGCCCGACGAGGACTAGTATTCAGTACTTC.

The chain has TRBV20-1 and TRBJ1-5, with D possibly matching TRBD1 (6 bases). CDR1 is DFQATT and CDR2 is SNEGSKA in the germline V gene (reference sequence). V lost 4 bases and J lost 4, with 14 bases in between. The CDR3 is 14 amino acids. For the CDR3, the DNA is TGCAGTGCTAACCGGGACAACTCAAATCAGCCCCAGCATTTT. Translating gives CSANRDNSNQPQHF.

This clonotype was recorded at least ten times. J is TRBJ1-5 and V is TRBV28; possible D gene TRBD1, 5 bases. Trimming stripped 4 bases from V and 5 bases from J, with 12 bases between. CDR1 is MDHEN, CDR2 SYDVKM, per germline. This CDR3 is 14 amino acids long. For the CDR3, the DNA is TGTGCCAGCAGTTCCCCAGGGACCCATCAGCCCCAGCATTTT. It is translated as CASSSPGTHQPQHF.